This TCR beta chain was captured in a study of T-cell reconstitution after alpha-beta-depleted transplantation in children. For TCRbeta, the library was prepared with unique molecular identifiers. Each CDR3 protein gets one entry after TCRdb re-called the PCR reads with MiXCR. The table shows fewer than 550,000 distinct CDR3 sequences, with roughly 10% occurring only once. Germline V gives CDR1 MNHNY, CDR2 SVGAGI (reference sequence). The CDR3 is made up of 12 amino acids. V lost 6 bases, J lost 5 bases, and 11 bases lay in between. The gene calls are TRBV6-6 and TRBJ2-7; D may be TRBD2 (5 bases). Specimen: PBMCs from the stem cell graft donor, collected from the stem cell graft. The TCR originated in a human donor who donated a stem cell graft to a child with acute myeloid leukemia. CDR3 in amino acids: CASSANGNEQYF. CDR3 sequence (DNA): TGTGCCAGCAGCGCGAACGGGAACGAGCAGTACTTC.